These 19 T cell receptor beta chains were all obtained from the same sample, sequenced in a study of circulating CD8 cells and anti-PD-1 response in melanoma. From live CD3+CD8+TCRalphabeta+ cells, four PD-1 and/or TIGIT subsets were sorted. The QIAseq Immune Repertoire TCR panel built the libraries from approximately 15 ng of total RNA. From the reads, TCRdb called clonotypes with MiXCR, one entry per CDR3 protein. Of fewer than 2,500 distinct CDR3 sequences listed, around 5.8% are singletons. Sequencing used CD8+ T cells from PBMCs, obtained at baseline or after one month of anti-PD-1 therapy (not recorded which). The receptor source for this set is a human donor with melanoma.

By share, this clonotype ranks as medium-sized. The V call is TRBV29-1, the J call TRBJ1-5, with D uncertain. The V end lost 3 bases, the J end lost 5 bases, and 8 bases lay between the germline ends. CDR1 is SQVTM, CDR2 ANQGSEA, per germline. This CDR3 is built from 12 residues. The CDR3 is CSVESGDQPQHF. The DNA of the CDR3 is TGCAGCGTTGAGTCGGGCGATCAGCCCCAGCATTTT.

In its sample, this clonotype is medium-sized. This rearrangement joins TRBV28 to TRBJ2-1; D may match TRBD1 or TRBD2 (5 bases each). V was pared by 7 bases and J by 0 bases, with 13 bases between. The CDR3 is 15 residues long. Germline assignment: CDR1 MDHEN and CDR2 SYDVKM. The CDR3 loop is CASTEGYLSYNEQFF. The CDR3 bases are TGTGCCAGCACCGAGGGGTACCTCTCCTACAATGAGCAGTTCTTC.

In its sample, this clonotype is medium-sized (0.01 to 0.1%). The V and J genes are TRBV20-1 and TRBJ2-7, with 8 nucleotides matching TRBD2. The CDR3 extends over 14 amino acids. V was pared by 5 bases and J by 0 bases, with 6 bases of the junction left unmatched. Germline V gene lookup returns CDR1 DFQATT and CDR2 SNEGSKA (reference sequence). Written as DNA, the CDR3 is TGCAGTGCTTTCCTAGCGGGCAACTCCTACGAGCAGTACTTC. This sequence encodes CSAFLAGNSYEQYF.

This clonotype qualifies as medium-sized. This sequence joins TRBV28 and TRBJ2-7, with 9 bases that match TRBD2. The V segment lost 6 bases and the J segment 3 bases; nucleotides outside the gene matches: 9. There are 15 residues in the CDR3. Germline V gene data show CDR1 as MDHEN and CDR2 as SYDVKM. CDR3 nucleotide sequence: TGTGCCAGCAGGGGCCTAGCGGGACCAATCTACGAGCAGTACTTC. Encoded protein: CASRGLAGPIYEQYF.

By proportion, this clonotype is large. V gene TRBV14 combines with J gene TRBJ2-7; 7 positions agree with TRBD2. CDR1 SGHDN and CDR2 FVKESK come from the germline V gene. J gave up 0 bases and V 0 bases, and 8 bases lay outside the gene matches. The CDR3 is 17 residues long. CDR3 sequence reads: CASSQDQGSGFSYEQYF. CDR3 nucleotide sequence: TGTGCCAGCAGCCAAGATCAAGGTAGCGGGTTCTCCTACGAGCAGTACTTC.

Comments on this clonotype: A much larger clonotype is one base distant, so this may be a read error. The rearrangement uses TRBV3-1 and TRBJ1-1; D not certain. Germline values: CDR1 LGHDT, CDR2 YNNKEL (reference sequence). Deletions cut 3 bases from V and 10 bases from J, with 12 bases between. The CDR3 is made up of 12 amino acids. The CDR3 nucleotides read TGTGCCAGCAGCCATGATCGGCGTGGAGCTTTCTTT. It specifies CASSHDRRGAFF.

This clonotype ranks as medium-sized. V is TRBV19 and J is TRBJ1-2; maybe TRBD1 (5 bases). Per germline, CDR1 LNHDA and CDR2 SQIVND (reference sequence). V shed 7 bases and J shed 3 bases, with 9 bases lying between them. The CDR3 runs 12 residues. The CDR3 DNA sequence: TGTGCCAGTACGGGGGAGGACTATGGCTACACCTTC. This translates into CASTGEDYGYTF.

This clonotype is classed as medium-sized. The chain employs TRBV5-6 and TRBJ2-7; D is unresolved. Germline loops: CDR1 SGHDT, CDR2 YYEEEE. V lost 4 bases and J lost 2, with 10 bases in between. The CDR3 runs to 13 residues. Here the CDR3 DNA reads TGTGCCAGCAGCCCTGGACCAACCTACGAGCAGTACTTC. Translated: CASSPGPTYEQYF.

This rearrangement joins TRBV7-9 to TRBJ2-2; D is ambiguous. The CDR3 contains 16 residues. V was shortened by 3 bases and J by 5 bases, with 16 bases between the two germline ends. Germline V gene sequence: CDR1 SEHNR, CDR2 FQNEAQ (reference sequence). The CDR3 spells CASSFFPGLGTGELFF. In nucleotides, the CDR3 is TGTGCCAGCAGCTTCTTCCCAGGCCTAGGTACCGGGGAGCTGTTTTTT.

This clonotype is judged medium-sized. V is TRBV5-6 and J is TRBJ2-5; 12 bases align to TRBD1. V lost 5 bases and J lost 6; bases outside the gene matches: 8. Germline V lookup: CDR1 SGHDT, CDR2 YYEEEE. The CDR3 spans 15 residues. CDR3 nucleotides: TGTGCCAGCAGTTACGGGACAGGGGGCGTGAAGACCCAGTACTTC. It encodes CASSYGTGGVKTQYF.

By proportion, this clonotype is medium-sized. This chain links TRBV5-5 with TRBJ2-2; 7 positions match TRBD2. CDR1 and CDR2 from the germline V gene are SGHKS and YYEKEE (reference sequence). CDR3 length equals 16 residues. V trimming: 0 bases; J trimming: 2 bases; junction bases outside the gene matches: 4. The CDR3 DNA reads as TGTGCCAGCAGCTTGGATCCTAGCGGTAACACCGGGGAGCTGTTTTTT. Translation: CASSLDPSGNTGELFF.

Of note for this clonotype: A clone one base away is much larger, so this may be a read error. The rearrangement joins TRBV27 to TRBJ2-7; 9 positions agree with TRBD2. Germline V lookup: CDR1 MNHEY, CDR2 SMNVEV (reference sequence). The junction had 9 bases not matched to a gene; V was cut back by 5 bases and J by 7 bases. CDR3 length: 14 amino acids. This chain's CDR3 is CASSRGGGAREQYF. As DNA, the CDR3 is TGTGCCAGCAGTAGAGGCGGGGGGGCGAGGGAGCAGTACTTC.

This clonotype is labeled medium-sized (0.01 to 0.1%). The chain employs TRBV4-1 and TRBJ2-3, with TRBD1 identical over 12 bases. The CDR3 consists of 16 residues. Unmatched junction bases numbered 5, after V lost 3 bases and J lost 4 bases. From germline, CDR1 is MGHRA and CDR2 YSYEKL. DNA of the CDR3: TGCGCCAGCAGCCATCTGGGACAGGGGGCTGCAGATACGCAGTATTTT. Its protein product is CASSHLGQGAADTQYF.

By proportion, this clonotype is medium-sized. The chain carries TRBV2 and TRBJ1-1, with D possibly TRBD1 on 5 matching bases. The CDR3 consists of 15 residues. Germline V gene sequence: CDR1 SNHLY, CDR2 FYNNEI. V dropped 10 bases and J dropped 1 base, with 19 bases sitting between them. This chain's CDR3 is CANLGRGSQNTEAFF. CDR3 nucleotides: TGTGCCAACCTAGGGCGGGGGAGCCAGAACACTGAAGCTTTCTTT.

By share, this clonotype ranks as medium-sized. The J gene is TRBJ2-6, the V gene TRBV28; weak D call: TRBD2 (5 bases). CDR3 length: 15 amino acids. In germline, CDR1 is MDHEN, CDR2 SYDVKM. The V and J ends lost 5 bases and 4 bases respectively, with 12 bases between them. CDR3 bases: TGTGCCAGCAGTCCATTGGAGGACGGGGCCAACGTCCTGACTTTC. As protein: CASSPLEDGANVLTF. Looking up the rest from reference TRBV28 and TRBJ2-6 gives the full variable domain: DVKVTQSSRYLVKRTGEKVFLECVQDMDHENMFWYRQDPGLGLRLIYFSYDVKMKEKGDIPEGYSVSREKKERFSLILESASTNQTSMYLCASSPLEDGANVLTFGAGSRLTVL.

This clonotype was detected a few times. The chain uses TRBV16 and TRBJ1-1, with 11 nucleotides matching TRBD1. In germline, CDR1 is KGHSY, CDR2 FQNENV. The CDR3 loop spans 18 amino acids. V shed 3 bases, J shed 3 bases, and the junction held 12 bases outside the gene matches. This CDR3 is CASSHPGTGGWSYTEAFF. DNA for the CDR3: TGTGCCAGCAGCCATCCCGGGACAGGGGGTTGGTCGTACACTGAAGCTTTCTTT.

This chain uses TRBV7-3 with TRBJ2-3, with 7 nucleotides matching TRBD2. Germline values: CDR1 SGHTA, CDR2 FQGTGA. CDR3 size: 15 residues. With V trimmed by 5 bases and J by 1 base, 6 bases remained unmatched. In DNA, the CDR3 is TGTGCCAGCAGCCCCCTGGGAGGGGGCACAGATACGCAGTATTTT. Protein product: CASSPLGGGTDTQYF.

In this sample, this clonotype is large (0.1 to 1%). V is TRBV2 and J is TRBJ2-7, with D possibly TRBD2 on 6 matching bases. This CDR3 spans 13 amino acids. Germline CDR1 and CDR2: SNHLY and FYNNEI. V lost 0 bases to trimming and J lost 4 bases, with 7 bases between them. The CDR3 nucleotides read TGTGCCAGCAGTGAAGCTAGCGGATACGAGCAGTACTTC. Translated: CASSEASGYEQYF.

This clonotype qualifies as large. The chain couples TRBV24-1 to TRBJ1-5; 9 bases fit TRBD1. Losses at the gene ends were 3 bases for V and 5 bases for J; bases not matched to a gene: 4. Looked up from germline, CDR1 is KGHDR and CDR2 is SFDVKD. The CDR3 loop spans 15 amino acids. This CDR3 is CATSDLTGGDQPQHF. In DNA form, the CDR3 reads TGTGCCACCAGTGATCTGACAGGGGGTGATCAGCCCCAGCATTTT.